This T cell receptor beta chain was identified in a study of T cells in Graves' hyperthyroidism and ophthalmopathy. In germline, CDR1 is PRHDT, CDR2 FYEKMQ (reference sequence). Unmatched junction bases numbered 6, after V lost 5 bases and J lost 1 base. The CDR3 loop spans 15 amino acids. Exclusions: uncontrolled infection, other autoimmune disease, pregnancy, lactation. About this clonotype itself: No antigen is known for it.

Overall study findings and caveats: Within blood appeared most thyroid clonotypes that had expanded above 0.001. From stable hyperthyroidism, ophthalmopathy was separated by a 13 V-J model.

RNA transcripts served as the template for amplifying TCR beta CDR3 regions. The TCR CDR3 was amplified in a first-round RT-PCR using the HTBI primer set. TCRdb re-analysed the multiplex PCR reads in MiXCR, keeping a single row per CDR3 protein. Counted here are fewer than 350,000 distinct CDR3 sequences, roughly 14% occurring once; the ten biggest clones make up 7.8%. This clonotype was obtained from a young woman with Graves' hyperthyroidism that later progressed to Graves' ophthalmopathy. The rearrangement joins TRBV13 to TRBJ1-1, with TRBD1 matching 8 bases. Material for sequencing was blood. Here the CDR3 reads CASSLRTGQNTEAFF. As DNA, the CDR3 is TGTGCCAGCAGCCTAAGGACAGGGCAGAACACTGAAGCTTTCTTT.